This T cell receptor (beta chain) was identified in a study of blood T cell repertoires in COVID-19. The wider study: Material from acute and convalescent COVID-19 was sourced from the United States, Italy and Spain. The analysed material was cDNA or gDNA that came from T cells, B-cell-depleted T cells, or PBMCs.

Germline trimming cut 4 bases from V and 5 bases from J; bases unmatched to any gene: 5. Looked up from germline, CDR1 is LGHDT and CDR2 is YNNKEL (reference sequence). The CDR3 runs to 15 residues. In the source study's methods: Amplifying reference gene primers gave estimates of nucleated cell counts. TCRdb's copy holds only in-frame clones and misses some; the assay was immunoSEQ multiplex PCR. V, J and clone size are taken as reported in that table, and D and trimming were inferred from the DNA itself. The data show 200,000 to 300,000 clones, 80% to 90% seen once. During active infection, Seattle patients enrolled and were then monitored through disease. This clone was observed a few times.

The source is an elderly woman with COVID-19, enrolled during active disease. V usage is TRBV3-1 (or the pseudogene TRBV3-2) and J usage is TRBJ2-3, with 11 bases identical to TRBD1. Sequenced sample: peripheral blood. CDR3: CASSRRTGGQDTQYF. The CDR3 bases are TGTGCCAGCAGCCGCAGGACAGGGGGCCAAGATACGCAGTATTTT.